The 17 T cell receptor beta chains reported below all come from one sample, sequenced in a study of blood T cells in healthy people across ages (dated by TCRdb to 2013 to 2016). Preparation of the library involved 5' RACE. The instrument was an Illumina HiSeq 2500. A second PCR of about 6 to 11 cycles was performed with a sample-barcoded 5' primer and a J-beta primer mix. The public reads were run again by TCRdb, first through fastp at Q25 and then through MiXCR, and only productive beta chains were kept. One record per CDR3 amino acid sequence lists the most common genes and DNA. The sample contains about a million distinct CDR3 sequences, approximately 50% of them found a single time. Jointly, the top ten make up 20% to 25% of the sample. Material: blood. Receptor source: a woman between 55 and 75 years old in good health.

A few counts support this clonotype. The rearrangement joins TRBV29-1 to TRBJ1-2, with TRBD1 matching 8 bases. The CDR3 covers 17 residues. Germline CDR1 and CDR2: SQVTM and ANQGSEA. After removal of 0 bases from V and 5 bases from J, the junction contained 14 bases not matched to a gene. CDR3 sequence (DNA): TGCAGCGTTGAAGATCGGGGGGGACAGGCGTCACGATATGGCTACACCTTC. This sequence encodes CSVEDRGGQASRYGYTF.

The chain carries TRBV6-1 and TRBJ2-1; weak D call: TRBD2 (5 bases). V was trimmed by 8 bases and J by 8 bases, leaving 22 bases between them. The CDR3 extends over 15 amino acids. In germline, CDR1 is MNHNS, CDR2 SASEGT. CDR3 protein: CASRKSGQATYEQFF. The CDR3 nucleotides read TGTGCCAGCCGGAAAAGCGGCCAAGCGACGTATGAGCAGTTCTTC.

V is TRBV27 and J is TRBJ2-6; D is possibly TRBD2 (6 bases). The CDR3 is 16 amino acids. Germline CDR1 and CDR2: MNHEY and SMNVEV (reference sequence). Trimming removed 3 bases from V and 2 bases from J, with 11 bases in between. For the CDR3, the DNA is TGTGCCAGCAGTTTTTCGGGGGTCCCTGGGGCCAACGTCCTGACTTTC. As protein: CASSFSGVPGANVLTF.

This clonotype was found many times. The V call is TRBV6-5, the J call TRBJ2-7; the match to TRBD1 covers 8 bases. CDR1 is MNHEY and CDR2 is SVGAGI in the germline V gene. J gave up 4 bases and V 6 bases, and 8 bases lay outside the gene matches. The CDR3 extends over 14 amino acids. CDR3 amino acids: CASRMDREKYEQYF. CDR3 DNA sequence: TGTGCCAGCAGGATGGACAGGGAGAAGTACGAGCAGTACTTC.

V gene TRBV29-1 combines with J gene TRBJ2-5, with D unclear. The CDR3 is 13 residues long. V lost 3 bases and J lost 4, with 12 bases in between. Germline values: CDR1 SQVTM, CDR2 ANQGSEA. DNA for the CDR3: TGCAGCGTTGAGCCAAACTCGCGAGAGACCCAGTACTTC. This gives the protein CSVEPNSRETQYF.

Worth noting for this clonotype: Mismatch with germline at one junction end may stem from a read error. The rearrangement joins TRBV20-1 to TRBJ2-5; D is unresolved. Germline CDR1 DFQATT, CDR2 SNEGSKA (reference sequence). The CDR3 covers 12 residues. The CDR3 sequence: CSAGREIEIQYF. The CDR3 DNA reads TGCAGTGCTGGTAGAGAGATAGAGATCCAGTACTTC.

The CDR3 reads CASSGEYPQETQYF. For the CDR3, the DNA is TGTGCCAGCTCGGGGGAGTACCCGCAAGAGACCCAGTACTTC. The chain joins TRBV28 to TRBJ2-5, with TRBD2 as a possible D gene (6 bases). In germline, CDR1 is MDHEN, CDR2 SYDVKM. There are 14 residues in the CDR3. V lost 8 bases and J 2 bases, leaving 15 bases between the germline ends. The full variable domain, its missing parts supplied by reference TRBV28 and TRBJ2-5, is DVKVTQSSRYLVKRTGEKVFLECVQDMDHENMFWYRQDPGLGLRLIYFSYDVKMKEKGDIPEGYSVSREKKERFSLILESASTNQTSMYLCASSGEYPQETQYFGPGTRLLVL.

This clonotype showed up just once. A read error may produce the germline difference seen at one junction end. The CDR3 DNA follows: TGTACCACCAGCAGAGATCCGGGACGGACGTACGAGCAGTACTTC. As protein: CTTSRDPGRTYEQYF. The genes are TRBV15 and TRBJ2-7, with D perhaps assigned TRBD1 or TRBD2 (5 bases each). The CDR3 contains 15 residues. From germline, CDR1 is LNHNV and CDR2 YYDKDF (reference sequence).

A few counts support this clonotype. The chain recombines TRBV27 with TRBJ2-7, with unresolved D. V lost 3 bases and J 4 bases, leaving 13 bases between the germline ends. The CDR3 is made up of 14 amino acids. Germline loops: CDR1 MNHEY, CDR2 SMNVEV (reference sequence). CDR3 in DNA: TGTGCCAGCAGTTTTGAACGGGCCCGATACGAGCAGTACTTC. It specifies CASSFERARYEQYF.

The rearrangement links TRBV5-4 to TRBJ2-5, with D unresolved. Germline CDR1 and CDR2: SGHNT and YYREEE (reference sequence). This CDR3 region has 13 residues. With 4 bases removed from V and 5 bases from J, the gap between germline ends came to 12 bases. CDR3 amino acids: CASSGLVRETQYF. The CDR3 coding sequence is TGTGCCAGCAGCGGGCTGGTGCGGGAGACCCAGTACTTC.

This chain connects TRBV27 to TRBJ2-1; maybe TRBD1 (6 bases). V was pared by 5 bases and J by 8 bases, with 10 bases between. CDR1 is MNHEY and CDR2 is SMNVEV in the germline V gene (reference sequence). CDR3 size: 12 residues. CDR3: CASSNRVDEQFF. CDR3 in DNA: TGTGCCAGCAGTAACAGGGTGGATGAGCAGTTCTTC.

In this sample, this clonotype turned up a few times. This chain uses TRBV28 with TRBJ2-5, with D possibly being TRBD1 (6 bases). V was pared by 6 bases and J by 0 bases, with 17 bases between. The CDR3 totals 16 residues. Per germline, CDR1 MDHEN and CDR2 SYDVKM. CDR3 sequence reads: CASSSPGHSHQETQYF. The CDR3, as DNA: TGTGCCAGCAGCTCCCCGGGACATAGCCACCAAGAGACCCAGTACTTC.

This chain connects TRBV29-1 to TRBJ2-4, with 12 bases identical to TRBD2. The end of the DNA aligns better with TRBJ2-5, so the J call may be wrong. CDR3 length equals 15 residues. The germline CDR1 and CDR2 sequences are SQVTM and ANQGSEA. The CDR3 DNA is TGCAGCGTTGGGCGGGCTAGCGGGAGGGAAGAGACCCAGTACTTC. This gives the protein CSVGRASGREETQYF.

This clonotype was seen a few times. This chain connects TRBV20-1 to TRBJ2-7, with D perhaps TRBD2 (5 bases). The J call may not be correct, given that the DNA end is closer to TRBJ2-5. Germline CDR1 is DFQATT and CDR2 is SNEGSKA (reference sequence). The CDR3 has 12 amino acids. The CDR3 loop reads CSATREAETQYF. The CDR3 nucleotides are TGCAGTGCCACTAGAGAGGCCGAGACCCAGTACTTC.

The V call is TRBV6-5, the J call TRBJ2-7; the D call may be TRBD1 or TRBD2 (6 bases each). Germline lookup yields CDR1 MNHEY and CDR2 SVGAGI. The CDR3 has 17 amino acids. V was trimmed by 2 bases and J by 2 bases, leaving 19 bases between them. The CDR3 bases are TGTGCCAGCAGTTACACACTAGGGGGTAGCGGCACCTACGAGCAGTACTTC. The encoded protein is CASSYTLGGSGTYEQYF.

This clonotype has a handful of counts. This sequence joins TRBV21-1 and TRBJ2-5; TRBD2, the table's D call, was not compared with the DNA. TRBV21-1 is a pseudogene locus. This CDR3 region has 18 residues. CDR3 in amino acids: CASSKGLAGPKYQETQYF. CDR3 DNA: TGTGCCAGCAGCAAGGGACTAGCGGGACCCAAGTACCAAGAGACCCAGTACTTC.

CDR3 loop: CASSPVTGPGANVLTF. The DNA of the CDR3 is TGCGCCAGCAGCCCAGTGACAGGGCCTGGGGCCAACGTCCTGACTTTC. The rearrangement uses TRBV4-1 and TRBJ2-6, with 7 bases lining up with TRBD1. The length of the CDR3 is 16 residues. The V segment lost 4 bases and the J segment 2 bases; nucleotides outside the gene matches: 5. The germline gives CDR1 MGHRA, CDR2 YSYEKL.